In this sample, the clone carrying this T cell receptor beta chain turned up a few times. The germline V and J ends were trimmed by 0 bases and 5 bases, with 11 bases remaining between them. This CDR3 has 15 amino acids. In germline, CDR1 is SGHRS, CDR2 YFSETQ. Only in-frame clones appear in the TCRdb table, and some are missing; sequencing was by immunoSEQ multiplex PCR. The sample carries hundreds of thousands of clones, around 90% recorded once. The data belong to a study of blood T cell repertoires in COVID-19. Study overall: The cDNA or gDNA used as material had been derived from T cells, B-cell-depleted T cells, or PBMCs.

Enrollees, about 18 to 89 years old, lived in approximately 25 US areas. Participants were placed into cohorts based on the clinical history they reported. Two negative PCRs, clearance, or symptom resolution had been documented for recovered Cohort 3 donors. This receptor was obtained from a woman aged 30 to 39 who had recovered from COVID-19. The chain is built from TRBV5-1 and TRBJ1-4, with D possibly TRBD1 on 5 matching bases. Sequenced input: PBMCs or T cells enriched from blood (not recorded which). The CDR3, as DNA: TGCGCCAGCAGCTTGGGCGGCAAGGGGAATGAAAAACTGTTTTTT. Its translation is CASSLGGKGNEKLFF.